This T cell receptor beta chain was sequenced during a study of OX40 agonist ivuxolimab in advanced cancers. Overall study: Patients were treated with intravenous ivuxolimab, dosed at 0.01 to 10 mg/kg and infused every 2 weeks.

In the case of this clone: Its antigen is still unknown.

Study-level findings and limits: Specificity for antigen went undetermined in the expanded peripheral T cells.

V was pared by 5 bases and J by 4 bases, with 14 bases between. The CDR3 runs 15 residues. CDR1 is MNHEY, CDR2 SVGAGI, per germline. Data came from immunoSEQ multiplex PCR; TCRdb stores just in-frame clones and leaves some out. Among around 66,000 clones listed, 85% to 90% were seen once. J is TRBJ1-4 and V is TRBV6-5, with D perhaps TRBD1 (6 bases). The source was CD4+ or CD8+ T cells sorted from blood, collected in a trial of the OX40 agonist ivuxolimab. The sequence came from an adult with an advanced solid tumor such as melanoma, head and neck, liver or kidney cancer. The CDR3 DNA reads as TGTGCCAGCAGTCCTCAGGGGTCCTTTAATGAAAAACTGTTTTTT. Residues: CASSPQGSFNEKLFF.